This is a list of T cell receptor beta chains from one sample in a study of shared clonotypes between healthy human individuals. Sequencing used immunoSEQ multiplex PCR; TCRdb keeps in-frame clones, though not all of them. Altogether roughly 2.2 million clones are present, about 92% being singletons, with the ten largest covering 0.3% to 0.4%. The sequenced sample consisted of naive CD4+ T cells from PBMCs. These receptors originate from a man between 18 and 29 years old in good health. Some clones in this sample may be carry-over from other donors' samples. The CDR3 runs from the conserved cysteine through the conserved F or W. D genes are given only for firm matches. Not all rows give a size; the values are once, few, many and, for expanded clones, a class.

v_call	clone_size	d_call	cdr3_length	j_call	cdr3_aa	cdr3_nt
TRBV5-4	few	-	13	TRBJ2-3	CASSLGYTDTQYF	TGTGCCAGCAGCTTGGGGTACACAGATACGCAGTATTTT
TRBV15	-	TRBD2	16	TRBJ2-2	CATSRTSGRADRELFF	TGTGCCACCAGCAGGACTAGCGGGAGGGCCGATCGGGAGCTGTTTTTT
TRBV7-9	-	-	12	TRBJ2-7	CASSQVTDEQYF	TGTGCCAGCAGCCAGGTAACAGACGAGCAGTACTTC
TRBV6-5	-	TRBD2	14	TRBJ2-1	CASGGRATYNEQFF	TGTGCCAGCGGCGGGAGGGCCACCTACAATGAGCAGTTCTTC
TRBV9	-	-	15	TRBJ2-7	CASSVEERPTYEQYF	TGTGCCAGCAGCGTAGAAGAGCGGCCGACCTACGAGCAGTACTTC
TRBV7-9	-	-	17	TRBJ1-4	CASSLGLTGPNNEKLFF	TGTGCCAGCAGCTTAGGACTTACCGGACCCAATAATGAAAAACTGTTTTTT
TRBV9	once	-	14	TRBJ2-5	CASSVAPTQETQYF	TGTGCCAGCAGCGTAGCTCCAACCCAAGAGACCCAGTACTTC
TRBV5-1	-	TRBD1	15	TRBJ2-7	CASSFLRQGKSEQYF	TGCGCCAGCAGCTTTTTACGACAGGGAAAGTCCGAGCAGTACTTC
TRBV29-1	-	-	13	TRBJ2-7	CSVFGTSDYEQYF	TGCAGCGTTTTCGGGACATCAGACTACGAGCAGTACTTC
TRBV7-9	once	-	19	TRBJ2-2	CASSPAGDSQGLRTGELFF	TGTGCCAGCAGCCCTGCTGGGGACTCGCAGGGGCTGAGAACCGGGGAGCTGTTTTTT
TRBV18	-	-	15	TRBJ1-1	CASSPSLDRNTEAFF	TGTGCCAGCTCACCGAGCCTAGACAGGAACACTGAAGCTTTCTTT
TRBV5-5	-	TRBD1	17	TRBJ1-5	CASSAGTGGGFNQPQHF	TGTGCCAGCAGCGCGGGGACAGGGGGCGGGTTTAATCAGCCCCAGCATTTT
TRBV5-1	-	-	13	TRBJ1-4	CASSLRPREKLFF	TGCGCCAGCAGCTTGCGACCGCGTGAAAAACTGTTTTTT
TRBV18	-	-	14	TRBJ2-5	CASSPPDNPETQYF	TGTGCCAGCTCACCACCTGACAACCCCGAGACCCAGTACTTC
TRBV5-4	-	TRBD2	17	TRBJ2-2	CASSLGSGGPGTGELFF	TGTGCCAGCAGCTTGGGGTCGGGAGGGCCGGGCACCGGGGAGCTGTTTTTT
TRBV6-6	-	TRBD1	13	TRBJ1-5	CASNPGGRQPQHF	TGTGCCAGCAATCCAGGGGGAAGGCAGCCCCAGCATTTT
TRBV7-3	-	-	13	TRBJ2-1	CASSLTVGDEQFF	TGTGCCAGCAGCTTAACGGTAGGGGATGAGCAGTTCTTC
TRBV5-6	once	-	17	TRBJ1-5	CASSGNGEFYSNQPQHF	TGTGCCAGCAGTGGAAATGGAGAGTTTTATAGCAATCAGCCCCAGCATTTT
TRBV25-1	-	-	16	TRBJ2-5	CASSDTTGTMEETQYF	TGTGCCAGCAGTGACACGACCGGGACGATGGAAGAGACCCAGTACTTC
TRBV29-1	-	-	13	TRBJ2-7	CSVEDSGHYEQYF	TGCAGCGTTGAAGATTCGGGACACTACGAGCAGTACTTC
TRBV5-4	-	-	13	TRBJ2-5	CASSSVAGETQYF	TGTGCCAGCAGCTCGGTGGCCGGGGAGACCCAGTACTTC
TRBV11-2	-	-	12	TRBJ2-3	CASSLTKYTQYF	TGTGCCAGCAGCTTGACCAAATATACGCAGTATTTT
TRBV4-1	-	-	17	TRBJ1-5	CASSQAPGADSNQPQHF	TGCGCCAGCAGCCAAGCCCCTGGGGCGGATAGCAATCAGCCCCAGCATTTT
TRBV4-1	-	-	10	TRBJ1-2	CASGDYGYTF	TGCGCCAGCGGAGACTATGGCTACACCTTC
TRBV5-6	few	-	13	TRBJ1-1	CASSWTSNTEAFF	TGTGCCAGCAGCTGGACGTCGAACACTGAAGCTTTCTTT
TRBV6-5	-	-	13	TRBJ2-3	CASSYGDTDTQYF	TGTGCCAGCAGTTACGGAGACACAGATACGCAGTATTTT
TRBV9	-	-	12	TRBJ1-2	CASSQERWGYTF	TGTGCCAGCAGCCAAGAAAGGTGGGGCTACACCTTC
TRBV7-2	-	-	15	TRBJ2-7	CASSLAWGYSYEQYF	TGTGCCAGCAGCTTAGCGTGGGGTTACTCCTACGAGCAGTACTTC
TRBV30	-	-	13	TRBJ1-2	CAWSPRTDYGYTF	TGTGCCTGGAGTCCTCGGACAGACTATGGCTACACCTTC
TRBV6-5	-	TRBD1	16	TRBJ1-5	CASSLQGGVSNQPQHF	TGTGCCAGCAGTTTACAGGGGGGGGTTAGCAATCAGCCCCAGCATTTT
TRBV13	-	-	14	TRBJ2-5	CASSFRGPKRTQYF	TGTGCCAGCAGCTTCCGGGGTCCAAAGAGGACCCAGTACTTC
TRBV7-2	-	-	15	TRBJ1-3	CASSSNGGFGNTIYF	TGTGCCAGCAGCTCGAATGGGGGCTTTGGAAACACCATATATTTT
TRBV5-1	-	-	14	TRBJ2-3	CASSLDGPQGTQYF	TGCGCCAGCAGCTTGGATGGCCCTCAAGGCACGCAGTATTTT
TRBV28	-	TRBD1	14	TRBJ1-2	CASSFGQGASGYTF	TGTGCCAGCAGTTTCGGACAGGGGGCTTCTGGCTACACCTTC
TRBV7-2	-	-	14	TRBJ2-4	CASSFEGRKNIQYF	TGTGCCAGCAGCTTTGAGGGACGGAAAAACATTCAGTACTTC
TRBV7-9	-	TRBD1	15	TRBJ2-7	CASSYWDRGDYEQYF	TGTGCCAGCAGCTACTGGGACAGGGGGGACTACGAGCAGTACTTC
TRBV7-2	-	TRBD1	15	TRBJ1-2	CASSLNRGPNYGYTF	TGTGCCAGCAGCCTAAACAGGGGGCCCAACTATGGCTACACCTTC
TRBV2	-	TRBD1	16	TRBJ2-1	CASSPPRDRSVNEQFF	TGTGCCAGCAGTCCCCCCCGGGACAGGTCGGTTAATGAGCAGTTCTTC
TRBV7-3	-	TRBD2	16	TRBJ2-1	CASSLLGLAGVSEQFF	TGTGCCAGCAGCTTATTGGGACTAGCGGGAGTTTCTGAGCAGTTCTTC
TRBV5-4	-	TRBD2	15	TRBJ2-1	CASSFPSGSSDEQFF	TGTGCCAGCAGCTTCCCTAGCGGGAGTTCTGATGAGCAGTTCTTC
TRBV14	-	TRBD2	16	TRBJ2-3	CASSRQAGAPADTQYF	TGTGCCAGCAGCAGACAAGCGGGGGCTCCAGCAGATACGCAGTATTTT
TRBV9	-	-	13	TRBJ1-5	CASSAGTNQPQHF	TGTGCCAGCAGCGCCGGGACGAATCAGCCCCAGCATTTT
TRBV7-3	-	-	15	TRBJ2-3	CASSSGPLGLYTQYF	TGTGCCAGCAGCTCCGGACCTCTCGGGCTTTATACGCAGTATTTT
TRBV5-1	once	-	13	TRBJ2-2	CASSPTGTGELFF	TGCGCCAGCAGCCCCACAGGGACTGGGGAGCTGTTTTTT
TRBV29-1	-	TRBD2	14	TRBJ2-5	CSAETSGRQETQYF	TGCAGCGCTGAGACTAGCGGGCGACAAGAGACCCAGTACTTC
TRBV28	-	TRBD1	15	TRBJ2-1	CASSLTGGLYNEQFF	TGTGCCAGCAGTTTAACAGGGGGGTTGTACAATGAGCAGTTCTTC
TRBV2	-	-	12	TRBJ2-4	CANRVAKNIQYF	TGTGCCAACAGGGTGGCCAAAAACATTCAGTACTTC
TRBV19	-	TRBD1	13	TRBJ1-2	CASSTRDSYGYTF	TGTGCCAGTAGTACCCGGGACAGCTATGGCTACACCTTC
TRBV5-1	-	TRBD1	15	TRBJ2-3	CASSLVGQGADTQYF	TGCGCCAGCAGCTTGGTCGGACAGGGGGCAGATACGCAGTATTTT
TRBV10-3	-	-	12	TRBJ1-2	CAISEDYYGYTF	TGTGCCATCAGTGAGGATTATTATGGCTACACCTTC
TRBV5-5	-	TRBD1	14	TRBJ1-5	CASSPTGDPRPQHF	TGTGCCAGCAGCCCTACAGGGGACCCACGGCCCCAGCATTTT
TRBV2	-	TRBD1	16	TRBJ2-6	CASVRDRGNGANVLTF	TGTGCCAGCGTTCGGGACAGGGGGAATGGGGCCAACGTCCTGACTTTC
TRBV29-1	-	-	14	TRBJ2-5	CSVAVAKSQETQYF	TGCAGCGTTGCGGTAGCGAAAAGCCAAGAGACCCAGTACTTC